What follows are 9 T cell receptor beta chains derived from one specimen sequenced in a study of blood T cell repertoires in COVID-19. TCRdb's copy holds only in-frame clones and misses some; the assay was immunoSEQ multiplex PCR. This sample carries around 360,000 clones, 87% of them seen once, and the ten largest clones take approximately 1.9%. Sequenced input: PBMCs or T cells enriched from blood (not recorded which). The receptors shown here come from a man in his forties in a cohort exposed to, infected with or recovered from COVID-19 (not recorded which).

This chain joins TRBV11-2 and TRBJ1-1; the D is unclear. Germline CDR1 and CDR2: SGHAT and FQNNGV. This CDR3 is built from 13 residues. V was clipped by 2 bases and J by 1 base, with 5 bases between them. CDR3 in DNA: TGTGCCAGCAGCTTACTAGAGAACACTGAAGCTTTCTTT. Its translation is CASSLLENTEAFF. The full variable domain, its missing parts supplied by reference TRBV11-2 and TRBJ1-1, is EAGVAQSPRYKIIEKRQSVAFWCNPISGHATLYWYQQILGQGPKLLIQFQNNGVVDDSQLPKDRFSAERLKGVDSTLKIQPAKLEDSAVYLCASSLLENTEAFFGQGTRLTVV.

This chain connects TRBV11-2 to TRBJ2-1; TRBD1 aligns across 8 bases. CDR3 length equals 15 residues. Germline CDR1 SGHAT, CDR2 FQNNGV. The junction had 4 bases not matched to a gene; V was cut back by 1 base and J by 5 bases. The CDR3 sequence is CASSLGQGKHNEQFF. CDR3 in DNA: TGTGCCAGCAGCTTAGGACAGGGGAAGCACAATGAGCAGTTCTTC. The entire variable domain, with the rest obtained from reference TRBV11-2 and TRBJ2-1, is as follows: EAGVAQSPRYKIIEKRQSVAFWCNPISGHATLYWYQQILGQGPKLLIQFQNNGVVDDSQLPKDRFSAERLKGVDSTLKIQPAKLEDSAVYLCASSLGQGKHNEQFFGPGTRLTVL.

This clone was detected a few times. The chain couples TRBV27 to TRBJ2-5, with 11 positions matching TRBD2. Germline trimming cut 6 bases from V and 0 bases from J; bases unmatched to any gene: 3. The CDR3 length is 15 residues. Germline loops: CDR1 MNHEY, CDR2 SMNVEV (reference sequence). In nucleotides, the CDR3 is TGTGCCAGCAGCCTAGCGGGAGGACACCAAGAGACCCAGTACTTC. Translation gives CASSLAGGHQETQYF.

A note on this clone: Other DNA sequences within the sample encode an identical CDR3. The chain combines TRBV9 with TRBJ1-3; no firm D call. Trimming shortened V by 0 bases and J by 0 bases, and 10 bases separated the two germline ends. Germline V lookup: CDR1 SGDLS, CDR2 YYNGEE. The CDR3 has 16 amino acids. The CDR3 protein is CASSVGGGSSGNTIYF. CDR3 in DNA: TGTGCCAGCAGCGTAGGGGGAGGAAGCTCTGGAAACACCATATATTTT.

The chain joins TRBV15 to TRBJ2-7, with a tentative D call TRBD1 (5 bases). The CDR3 has 15 amino acids. With 0 bases removed from V and 7 bases from J, the gap between germline ends came to 16 bases. CDR1 LNHNV and CDR2 YYDKDF come from the germline V gene (reference sequence). CDR3 residues: CATSRDLEGAGEQYF. As DNA, the CDR3 is TGTGCCACCAGCAGAGATCTCGAAGGGGCTGGGGAGCAGTACTTC.

The chain joins TRBV9 to TRBJ1-1; 7 nucleotides align to TRBD1. CDR3 length: 14 amino acids. J gave up 5 bases and V 0 bases, and 4 bases lay outside the gene matches. Germline loops: CDR1 SGDLS, CDR2 YYNGEE. The CDR3 region is CASSVVGGGTEAFF. Written as DNA, the CDR3 is TGTGCCAGCAGCGTAGTAGGGGGCGGGACTGAAGCTTTCTTT.

The chain links TRBV3-1 (or the pseudogene TRBV3-2) to TRBJ2-5; TRBD2 matches 8 bases. Per the germline V gene, CDR1 is LGHDT and CDR2 is YNNKEL (reference sequence). CDR3 size: 16 residues. V was clipped by 1 base and J by 2 bases; unmatched bases: 6. The CDR3 reads CASSQVPAGVQETQYF. The CDR3 coding sequence is TGTGCCAGCAGCCAAGTCCCAGCGGGAGTTCAAGAGACCCAGTACTTC.

The genes are TRBV4-1 and TRBJ2-5; possible D gene TRBD2, 6 bases. Trimming left V 1 base short and J 5 bases short, with 8 bases between. CDR1 is MGHRA, CDR2 YSYEKL, per germline. The length of the CDR3 is 13 residues. The CDR3 sequence: CASSQGLAETQYF. CDR3 DNA sequence: TGCGCCAGCAGCCAAGGGCTAGCGGAGACCCAGTACTTC.

Notes on this clone: Since a much larger clone is just one base distant, this may be a read error. V gene TRBV28 combines with J gene TRBJ2-7; D unresolved. V was clipped by 2 bases and J by 2 bases, with 4 bases between them. Germline CDR1 and CDR2: MDHEN and SYDVKM. The CDR3 length is 12 residues. CDR3: CASSLGTYEQYF. The CDR3 nucleotides read TGTGCCAGCAGTTTAGGCACCTACGAGCAGTACTTC.